One sample yielded the 15 T cell receptor beta chains listed below, sequenced in a study of blood T cells in healthy people across ages. Next came a second PCR, run for roughly 6 to 11 cycles, which used a sample-barcoded 5' primer along with a J-beta primer mix. From the 5' RACE reads, TCRdb called clonotypes with MiXCR, one entry per CDR3 protein. The sample holds 500,000 to 650,000 distinct CDR3 sequences, roughly a quarter seen once. A further study also used this sample, focusing on T cells of mothers and their children.

Input material: blood. Source of these receptors: a boy between 2 and 10 years old in good health.

V is TRBV29-1 and J is TRBJ1-2, with 9 bases matching TRBD1. CDR1 and CDR2 from the germline V gene are SQVTM and ANQGSEA. Trimming at V came to 8 bases and at J to 6 bases, leaving 10 bases not matched to a gene. The CDR3 has 13 residues. CDR3 loop: CSLRGGTGNGYTF. In DNA form, the CDR3 reads TGCAGCCTCCGTGGGGGGACAGGGAATGGCTACACCTTC.

The table lists this clonotype with a few counts. The V call is TRBV12-3 or TRBV12-4, the J call TRBJ1-2; maybe TRBD1 (5 bases). With 3 bases removed from V and 4 bases from J, the gap between germline ends came to 9 bases. The CDR3 extends over 13 amino acids. The CDR3 sequence is CASSLRTPYGYTF. In DNA form, the CDR3 reads TGTGCCAGCAGTTTGAGGACACCCTATGGCTACACCTTC.

The chain has TRBV18 and TRBJ2-5; a weak D match, TRBD1 (7 bases). V lost 3 bases and J 5 bases, leaving 16 bases between the germline ends. CDR1 is KGHSH and CDR2 is LQKENI in the germline V gene. The CDR3 covers 15 residues. The CDR3 coding sequence is TGTGCCAGCTCACCTCATCAGGGGGAGGAGGAGACCCAGTACTTC. It encodes CASSPHQGEEETQYF.

This chain's CDR3 is CASSPRASGANVLTF. CDR3 nucleotides: TGTGCCAGCAGCCCCCGTGCCTCTGGGGCCAACGTCCTGACTTTC. The rearrangement uses TRBV7-9 and TRBJ2-6, with D uncertain. V was shortened by 5 bases and J by 0 bases, with 8 bases between the two germline ends. CDR3 length: 15 amino acids. Germline V gives CDR1 SEHNR, CDR2 FQNEAQ (reference sequence).

The rearrangement uses TRBV2 and TRBJ2-7; the D gene is possibly TRBD2 (5 bases). Looked up from germline, CDR1 is SNHLY and CDR2 is FYNNEI. The CDR3 length is 13 residues. Trimming shortened V by 7 bases and J by 4 bases, and 14 bases separated the two germline ends. As DNA, the CDR3 is TGTGCCAGCACTGGCGGGCCAGGATACGAGCAGTACTTC. Protein product: CASTGGPGYEQYF. The variable domain in full, with the rest retrieved from reference TRBV2 and TRBJ2-7, is EPEVTQTPSHQVTQMGQEVILRCVPISNHLYFYWYRQILGQKVEFLVSFYNNEISEKSEIFDDQFSVERPDGSNFTLKIRSTKLEDSAMYFCASTGGPGYEQYFGPGTRLTVT.

This chain uses TRBV25-1 with TRBJ2-7; 7 bases line up with TRBD1. Germline V CDR1 and CDR2: MGHDK, SYGVNS. The V and J ends lost 6 bases and 3 bases, in that order; junction bases with no gene match: 2. The CDR3 spans 12 residues. The CDR3 here is CASRDRHYEQYF. The CDR3, as DNA: TGTGCCAGCAGGGACAGGCACTACGAGCAGTACTTC.

The chain is built from TRBV18 and TRBJ2-6; 12 bases line up with TRBD1. Germline V lookup: CDR1 KGHSH, CDR2 LQKENI. CDR3 size: 20 residues. V gave up 6 bases and J gave up 2 bases; unmatched junction bases: 14. This CDR3 is CASSLSGTGGAFAGANVLTF. In DNA, the CDR3 is TGTGCCAGCTCTTTATCCGGGACAGGGGGCGCTTTTGCTGGGGCCAACGTCCTGACTTTC.

The genes are TRBV20-1 and TRBJ2-7; 8 bases agree with TRBD1. The J segment lost 7 bases and the V segment lost 0 bases, leaving 5 bases of the junction unmatched. Germline lookup yields CDR1 DFQATT and CDR2 SNEGSKA (reference sequence). The CDR3 extends over 13 amino acids. CDR3 DNA: TGCAGTGCTAGAGACAGGGGGCTGAGGGAGCAGTACTTC. Translated: CSARDRGLREQYF.

J is TRBJ1-2 and V is TRBV12-3 or TRBV12-4, with D unclear. This CDR3 is 12 amino acids long. Trimming removed 6 bases at V and 3 bases at J, with 8 bases between. This CDR3 reads CASRRSDYGYTF. CDR3 nucleotides: TGTGCCAGCAGGCGCTCTGACTATGGCTACACCTTC.

Of note for this clonotype: The junction departs from germline at one end; a sequencing error may be responsible. The chain has TRBV5-5 and TRBJ2-7; D is perhaps TRBD2 (6 bases). The V gene's germline CDR1 is SGHKS and CDR2 YYEKEE (reference sequence). The CDR3 contains 12 residues. The CDR3 DNA reads as TGTGCCAGCAGATTGGACTACTACGAGCAGTACTTC. Encoded protein: CASRLDYYEQYF.

The rearrangement links TRBV11-2 to TRBJ2-7, with D perhaps matching TRBD1 (6 bases). CDR3 length: 14 residues. Germline V gene data show CDR1 as SGHAT and CDR2 as FQNNGV. V dropped 5 bases and J dropped 5 bases, with 16 bases sitting between them. The CDR3 loop reads CASSAEYSGDEQYF. The CDR3 DNA is TGTGCCAGCAGCGCCGAATACTCAGGGGACGAGCAGTACTTC. The full variable domain, its missing parts supplied by reference TRBV11-2 and TRBJ2-7, is EAGVAQSPRYKIIEKRQSVAFWCNPISGHATLYWYQQILGQGPKLLIQFQNNGVVDDSQLPKDRFSAERLKGVDSTLKIQPAKLEDSAVYLCASSAEYSGDEQYFGPGTRLTVT.

This clonotype turned up a few times. The chain joins TRBV7-8 to TRBJ2-1, with D hard to call. Germline assignment: CDR1 SGHVS and CDR2 FQNEAQ. The germline V and J ends were trimmed by 4 bases and 2 bases, with 9 bases remaining between them. The length of the CDR3 is 14 residues. The DNA for the CDR3 is TGTGCCAGCAGCTCTCGGGCCACCTACAATGAGCAGTTCTTC. Encoded protein: CASSSRATYNEQFF.

This clonotype was observed a handful of times. The chain is built from TRBV12-3 or TRBV12-4 and TRBJ2-5; 10 nucleotides agree with TRBD2. This CDR3 contains 16 residues. J was trimmed by 5 bases and V by 5 bases; bases with no gene match: 11. The CDR3 DNA reads TGTGCCAGCAGTGGGGATTTACTAGCGGGGACTGAGACCCAGTACTTC. It codes for CASSGDLLAGTETQYF.

The chain joins TRBV10-2 to TRBJ2-5, with 12 bases identical to TRBD2. The CDR3 length is 16 residues. Per the germline V gene, CDR1 is WSHSY and CDR2 is SAAADI. J lost 0 bases, V lost 9 bases, and 8 bases had no gene match. The CDR3 is CASSGLAGTYQETQYF. DNA of the CDR3: TGCGCCAGTTCAGGACTAGCGGGGACGTACCAAGAGACCCAGTACTTC.

The chain carries TRBV4-2 and TRBJ2-5; 8 nucleotides agree with TRBD2. The last part of the DNA fits TRBJ2-7 better; the J call may be wrong. The CDR3 is 17 amino acids. Germline-derived CDR1 and CDR2 are LGHNA and YNFKEQ. CDR3 in amino acids: CASSQKEGAGDSYEQYF. The CDR3, as DNA: TGTGCCAGCAGCCAAAAAGAAGGAGCGGGGGACTCCTACGAGCAGTACTTC.